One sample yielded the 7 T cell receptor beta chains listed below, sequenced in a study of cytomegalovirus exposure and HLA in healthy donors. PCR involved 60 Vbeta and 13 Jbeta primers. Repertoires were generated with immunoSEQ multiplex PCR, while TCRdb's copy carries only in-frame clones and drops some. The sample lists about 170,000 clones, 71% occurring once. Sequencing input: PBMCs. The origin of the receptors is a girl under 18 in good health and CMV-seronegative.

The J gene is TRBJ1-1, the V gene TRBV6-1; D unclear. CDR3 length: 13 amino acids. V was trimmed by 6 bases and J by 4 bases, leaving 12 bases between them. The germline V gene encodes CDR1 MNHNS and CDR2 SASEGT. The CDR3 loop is CASSPRSPTEAFF. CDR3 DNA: TGTGCCAGCAGCCCACGGAGTCCCACTGAAGCTTTCTTT.

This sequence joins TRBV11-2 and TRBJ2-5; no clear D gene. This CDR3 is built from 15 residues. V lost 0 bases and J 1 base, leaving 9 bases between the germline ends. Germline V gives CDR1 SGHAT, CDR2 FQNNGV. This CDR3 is CASSLEYQVQETQYF. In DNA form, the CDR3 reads TGTGCCAGCAGCTTAGAGTACCAGGTCCAAGAGACCCAGTACTTC.

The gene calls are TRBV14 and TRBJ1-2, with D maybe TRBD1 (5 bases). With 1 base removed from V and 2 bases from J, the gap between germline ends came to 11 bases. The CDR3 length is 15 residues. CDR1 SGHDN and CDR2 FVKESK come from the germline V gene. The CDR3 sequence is CASSQVRGSNYGYTF. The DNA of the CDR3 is TGTGCCAGCAGCCAAGTAAGGGGCTCCAACTATGGCTACACCTTC.

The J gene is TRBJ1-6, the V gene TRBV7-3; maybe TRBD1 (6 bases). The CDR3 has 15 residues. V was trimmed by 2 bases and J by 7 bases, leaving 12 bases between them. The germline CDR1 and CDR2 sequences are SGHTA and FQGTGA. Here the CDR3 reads CASSLSAGANSPLHF. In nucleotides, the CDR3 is TGTGCCAGCAGCTTATCGGCAGGGGCAAATTCACCCCTCCACTTT.

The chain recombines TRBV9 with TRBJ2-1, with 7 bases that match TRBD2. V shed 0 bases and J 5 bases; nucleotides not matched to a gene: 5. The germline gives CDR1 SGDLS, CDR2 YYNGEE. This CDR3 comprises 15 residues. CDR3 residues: CASSVVLSGDNEQFF. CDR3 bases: TGTGCCAGCAGCGTAGTTCTCAGCGGGGACAATGAGCAGTTCTTC.

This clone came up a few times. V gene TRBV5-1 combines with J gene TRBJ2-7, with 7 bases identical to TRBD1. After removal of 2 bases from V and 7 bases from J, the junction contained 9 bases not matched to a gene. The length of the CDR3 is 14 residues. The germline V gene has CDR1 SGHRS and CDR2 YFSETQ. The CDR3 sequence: CASSFWQAGGEQYF. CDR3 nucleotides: TGCGCCAGCAGCTTTTGGCAGGCAGGGGGAGAGCAGTACTTC.

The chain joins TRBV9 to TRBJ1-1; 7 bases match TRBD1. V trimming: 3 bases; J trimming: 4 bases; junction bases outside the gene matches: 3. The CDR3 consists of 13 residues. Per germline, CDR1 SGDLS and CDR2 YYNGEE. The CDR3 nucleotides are TGTGCCAGCAGCGAATCAGGGGGCACTGAAGCTTTCTTT. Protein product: CASSESGGTEAFF.